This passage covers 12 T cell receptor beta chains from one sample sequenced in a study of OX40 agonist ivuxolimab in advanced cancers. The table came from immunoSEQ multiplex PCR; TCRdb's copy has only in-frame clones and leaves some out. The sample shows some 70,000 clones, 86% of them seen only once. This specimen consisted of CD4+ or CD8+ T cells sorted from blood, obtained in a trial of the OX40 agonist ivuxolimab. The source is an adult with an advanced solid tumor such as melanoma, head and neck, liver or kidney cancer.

The CDR3 is CASSSIAGNLRDTQYF. DNA for the CDR3: TGTGCCAGCAGCTCGATAGCGGGGAACCTCCGAGATACGCAGTATTTT. The rearrangement uses TRBV11-2 and TRBJ2-3; 8 bases line up with TRBD2. The CDR3 extends over 16 amino acids. Germline V gives CDR1 SGHAT, CDR2 FQNNGV. J gave up 5 bases and V 4 bases, and 11 bases lay outside the gene matches.

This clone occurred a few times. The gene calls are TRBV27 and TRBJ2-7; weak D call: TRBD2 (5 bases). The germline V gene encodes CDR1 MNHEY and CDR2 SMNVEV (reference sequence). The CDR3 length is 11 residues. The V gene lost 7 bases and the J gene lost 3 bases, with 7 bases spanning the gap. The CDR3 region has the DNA TGTGCCAGCATTCGGGGCTACGAGCAGTACTTC. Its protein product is CASIRGYEQYF.

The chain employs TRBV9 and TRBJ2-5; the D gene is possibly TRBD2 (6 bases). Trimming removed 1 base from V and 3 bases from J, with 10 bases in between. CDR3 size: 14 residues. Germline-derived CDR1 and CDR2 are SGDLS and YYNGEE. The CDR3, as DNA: TGTGCCAGCAGCGTAAATGGAGGGGAAGAGACCCAGTACTTC. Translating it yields CASSVNGGEETQYF.

The CDR3 coding sequence is TGTGCCAGCTCGAGGGTACAGGGAATATTCAATGAGCAGTTCTTC. Protein: CASSRVQGIFNEQFF. The V and J genes are TRBV6-1 and TRBJ2-1; D perhaps matches TRBD1 (6 bases). Trimming pared 8 bases from V and 6 bases from J, leaving 20 bases between. Germline V CDR1 and CDR2: MNHNS, SASEGT. CDR3 size: 15 residues.

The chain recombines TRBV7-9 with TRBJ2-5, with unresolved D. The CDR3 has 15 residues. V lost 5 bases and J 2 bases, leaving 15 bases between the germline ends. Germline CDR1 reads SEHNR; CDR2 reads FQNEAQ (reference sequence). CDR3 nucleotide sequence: TGTGCCAGCAGCCCCCGAATCGCGGAACAAGAGACCCAGTACTTC. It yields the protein CASSPRIAEQETQYF.

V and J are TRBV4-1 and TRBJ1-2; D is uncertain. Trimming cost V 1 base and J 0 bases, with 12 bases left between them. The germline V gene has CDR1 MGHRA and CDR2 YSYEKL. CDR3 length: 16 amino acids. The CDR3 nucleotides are TGCGCCAGCAGCCAAGGGCTTTTTGGGCCTAACTATGGCTACACCTTC. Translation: CASSQGLFGPNYGYTF.

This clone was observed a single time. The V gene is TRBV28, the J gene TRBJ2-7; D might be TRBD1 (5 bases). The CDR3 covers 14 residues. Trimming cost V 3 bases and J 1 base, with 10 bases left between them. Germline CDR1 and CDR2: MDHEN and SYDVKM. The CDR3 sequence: CASSLHTGSYEQYF. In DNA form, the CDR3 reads TGTGCCAGCAGTTTGCATACAGGATCCTACGAGCAGTACTTC.

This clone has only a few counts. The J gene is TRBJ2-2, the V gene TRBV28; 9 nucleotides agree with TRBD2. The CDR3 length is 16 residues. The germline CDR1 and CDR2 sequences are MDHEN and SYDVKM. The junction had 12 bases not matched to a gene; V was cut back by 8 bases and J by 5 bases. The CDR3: CASGAGGGFGTGELFF. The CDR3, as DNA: TGTGCCAGCGGCGCGGGGGGGGGTTTCGGAACCGGGGAGCTGTTTTTT.

CDR3 region: CASSFRRTSGTKDEQFF. The CDR3 DNA is TGTGCCAGCAGCTTCCGTAGGACTAGCGGAACCAAGGATGAGCAGTTCTTC. The chain combines TRBV11-3 with TRBJ2-1; 10 bases line up with TRBD2. J gave up 8 bases and V 3 bases, and 13 bases lay outside the gene matches. The CDR3 has 17 residues. Germline CDR1 and CDR2: SGHNT and YENEEA.

The CDR3 DNA follows: TGTGCCAGCAGCCCAAAAAGGGGACAGATGAACACTGAAGCTTTCTTT. It specifies CASSPKRGQMNTEAFF. The chain carries TRBV7-2 and TRBJ1-1; 7 nucleotides line up with TRBD1. CDR3 length: 16 amino acids. Trimming at V came to 5 bases and at J to 0 bases, leaving 9 bases not matched to a gene. Germline CDR1 reads SGHTA; CDR2 reads FQGNSA.

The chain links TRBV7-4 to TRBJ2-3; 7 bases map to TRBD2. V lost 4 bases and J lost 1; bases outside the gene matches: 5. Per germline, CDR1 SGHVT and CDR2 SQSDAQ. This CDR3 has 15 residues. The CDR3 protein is CASSYGTIRTDTQYF. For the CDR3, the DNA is TGTGCCAGCAGCTACGGGACTATCCGCACAGATACGCAGTATTTT.

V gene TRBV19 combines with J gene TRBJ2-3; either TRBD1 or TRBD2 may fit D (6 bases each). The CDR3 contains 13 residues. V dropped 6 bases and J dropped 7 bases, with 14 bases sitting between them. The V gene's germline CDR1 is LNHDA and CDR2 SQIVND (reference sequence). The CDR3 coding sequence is TGTGCCAGTAGGCGGGACATCTATAATACGCAGTATTTT. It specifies CASRRDIYNTQYF.